The clone carrying this T cell receptor (beta chain) was counted between two and nine times. Its antigen is unidentified. This sample's TCRbeta library carried unique molecular identifier barcodes. TCRdb analysed the PCR reads with MiXCR anew, one entry per CDR3 protein. The data contain about 640,000 distinct CDR3 sequences, under 15% of them seen just once; the ten biggest clones take up about 2.2%. This record belongs to a study of T-cell reconstitution after alpha-beta-depleted transplantation in children. Whole-study results and caveats: Once a year had passed after transplant, T-cell counts and diversity came mostly from newly produced T cells.

The receptor was derived from a male patient younger than 18 who had a stem cell transplant for acute myeloid leukemia, so the T cells may come from the graft donor. The sequences come from PBMCs, mostly from graft donor cells, collected 360 days after TCRalphabeta/CD19-depleted stem cell transplant.

The CDR3 region is CASTPDSVTANTGELFF. CDR3 coding DNA: TGTGCCTCTACACCCGACAGTGTGACCGCGAACACCGGGGAGCTGTTTTTT. The V and J genes are TRBV6-5 and TRBJ2-2, with D perhaps matching TRBD1 (5 bases). Per the germline V gene, CDR1 is MNHEY and CDR2 is SVGAGI. V lost 11 bases and J 0 bases, leaving 22 bases between the germline ends. The CDR3 is 17 amino acids.